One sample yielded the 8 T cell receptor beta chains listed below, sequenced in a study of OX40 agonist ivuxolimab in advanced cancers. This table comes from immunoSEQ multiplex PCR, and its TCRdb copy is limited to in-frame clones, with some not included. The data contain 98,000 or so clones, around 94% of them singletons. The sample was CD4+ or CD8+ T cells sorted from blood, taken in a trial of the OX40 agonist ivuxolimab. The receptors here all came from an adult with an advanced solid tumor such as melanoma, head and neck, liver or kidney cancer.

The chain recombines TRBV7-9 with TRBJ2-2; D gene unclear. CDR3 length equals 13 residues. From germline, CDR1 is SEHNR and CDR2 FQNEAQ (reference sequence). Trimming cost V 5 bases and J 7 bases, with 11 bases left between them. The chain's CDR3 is CASSHTWDGELFF. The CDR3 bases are TGTGCCAGCAGCCATACCTGGGACGGGGAGCTGTTTTTT.

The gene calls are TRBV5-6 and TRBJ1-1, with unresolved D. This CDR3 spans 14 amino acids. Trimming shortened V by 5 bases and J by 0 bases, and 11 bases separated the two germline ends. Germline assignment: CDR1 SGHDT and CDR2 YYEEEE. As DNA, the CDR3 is TGTGCCAGCAGGCAGAGGGATTTGAACACTGAAGCTTTCTTT. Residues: CASRQRDLNTEAFF.

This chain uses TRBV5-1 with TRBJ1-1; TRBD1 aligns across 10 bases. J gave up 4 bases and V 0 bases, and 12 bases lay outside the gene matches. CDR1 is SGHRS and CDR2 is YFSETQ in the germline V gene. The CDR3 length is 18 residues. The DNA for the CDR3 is TGCGCCAGCAGCTTGGCCCTAACTGGGACAGGGGATTCCACTGAAGCTTTCTTT. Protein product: CASSLALTGTGDSTEAFF.

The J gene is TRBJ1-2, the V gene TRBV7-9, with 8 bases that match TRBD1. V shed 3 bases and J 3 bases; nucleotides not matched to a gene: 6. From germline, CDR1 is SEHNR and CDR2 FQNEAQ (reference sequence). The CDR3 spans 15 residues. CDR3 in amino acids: CASSFAMDRDYGYTF. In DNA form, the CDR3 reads TGTGCCAGCAGCTTCGCAATGGACAGGGACTATGGCTACACCTTC.

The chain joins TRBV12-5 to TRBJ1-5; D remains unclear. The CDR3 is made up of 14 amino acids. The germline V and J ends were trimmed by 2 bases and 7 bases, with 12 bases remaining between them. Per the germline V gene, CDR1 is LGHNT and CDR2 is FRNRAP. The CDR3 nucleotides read TGTGCTAGTGGTTTGACCACATTAGGCCAGCCCCAGCATTTT. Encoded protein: CASGLTTLGQPQHF.

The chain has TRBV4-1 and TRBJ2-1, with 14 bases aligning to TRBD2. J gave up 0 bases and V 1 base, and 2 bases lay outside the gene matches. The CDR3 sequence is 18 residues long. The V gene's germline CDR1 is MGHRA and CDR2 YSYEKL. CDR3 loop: CASSQGLAGGSSYNEQFF. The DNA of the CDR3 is TGCGCCAGCAGCCAAGGACTAGCGGGAGGGAGCTCCTACAATGAGCAGTTCTTC.

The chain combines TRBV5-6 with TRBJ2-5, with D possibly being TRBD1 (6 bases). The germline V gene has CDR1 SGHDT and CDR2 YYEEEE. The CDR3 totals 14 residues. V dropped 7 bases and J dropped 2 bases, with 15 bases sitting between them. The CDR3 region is CASLEQGPQETQYF. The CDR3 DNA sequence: TGTGCCAGCCTCGAACAGGGCCCACAAGAGACCCAGTACTTC.

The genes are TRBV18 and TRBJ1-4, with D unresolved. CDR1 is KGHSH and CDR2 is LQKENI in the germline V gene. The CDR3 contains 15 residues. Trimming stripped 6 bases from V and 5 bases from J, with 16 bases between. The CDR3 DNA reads TGTGCCAGCTCCACTACCGTTTACGGAAATGAAAAACTGTTTTTT. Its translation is CASSTTVYGNEKLFF.